This entry lists 20 T cell receptor beta chains sequenced from one sample in a study of cytomegalovirus exposure and HLA in healthy donors (dated by TCRdb to about 2017). The library was made by the immunoSEQ multiplex PCR assay. For the multiplex PCR, a mixture combining 60 forward primers for TCR Vbeta segments and 13 reverse primers for TCR Jbeta segments was used. In its TCRdb copy, this immuneACCESS table keeps in-frame sequences only and misses some clones. Where compared with another copy, unresolved V genes explain less than half of these, and the others have no known cause. The sample table lists around 170,000 clones, around 80% of them with a count of one. The ten largest make up around 6% of the sample. The sequencing sample was made of PBMCs. These receptors were taken from a man aged 35 to 55 in good health and CMV-seronegative.

The rearrangement joins TRBV11-2 to TRBJ1-1; D call uncertain. CDR3 length: 14 residues. The germline gives CDR1 SGHAT, CDR2 FQNNGV. V lost 1 base, J lost 0 bases, and 6 bases lay in between. The CDR3 coding sequence is TGTGCCAGCAGCTTAGGAAGCGTGAACACTGAAGCTTTCTTT. Residues: CASSLGSVNTEAFF.

The rearrangement joins TRBV27 to TRBJ1-5; no definite D call. Germline CDR1 MNHEY, CDR2 SMNVEV (reference sequence). The CDR3 runs to 15 residues. The V end lost 4 bases, the J end lost 0 bases, and 10 bases lay between the germline ends. The CDR3 DNA sequence: TGTGCCAGCAGTTCAGAGGCGCTTAGCAATCAGCCCCAGCATTTT. Translating gives CASSSEALSNQPQHF.

The rearrangement joins TRBV6-5 to TRBJ2-3; D unclear. The CDR3 is 13 residues long. CDR1 is MNHEY and CDR2 is SVGAGI in the germline V gene. The V and J ends lost 5 bases and 1 base respectively, with 7 bases between them. The CDR3 is CASSKQGTDTQYF. The DNA for the CDR3 is TGTGCCAGCAGTAAACAAGGCACAGATACGCAGTATTTT.

This chain joins TRBV6-6 and TRBJ1-4, with a weak D call TRBD1 (5 bases). Germline lookup yields CDR1 MNHNY and CDR2 SVGAGI (reference sequence). This CDR3 is built from 15 residues. The ends were cut back, 6 bases at V and 5 bases at J, with 16 bases in the middle. The CDR3 DNA sequence: TGTGCCAGCAGCTATTCAGGGCGTCCGAATGAAAAACTGTTTTTT. Amino acid sequence: CASSYSGRPNEKLFF.

This clone was counted only a few times. In nucleotides, the CDR3 is TGTGCCAGCAGTCCTCGGACAGGGAGACGGGAAAAACTGTTTTTT. Its translation: CASSPRTGRREKLFF. V gene TRBV27 combines with J gene TRBJ1-4; 8 positions agree with TRBD1. This CDR3 has 15 residues. V dropped 5 bases and J dropped 8; count of bases not matched to a gene: 10. Germline CDR1 MNHEY, CDR2 SMNVEV (reference sequence).

The rearrangement uses TRBV7-6 and TRBJ2-7; TRBD2 agrees at 8 bases. Unmatched junction bases numbered 9, after V lost 6 bases and J lost 2 bases. The CDR3 is made up of 15 amino acids. Germline CDR1 is SGHVS and CDR2 is FNYEAQ. CDR3 protein: CASSRGGGRTYEQYF. The CDR3 DNA sequence: TGTGCCAGCAGTCGGGGCGGGGGGCGTACCTACGAGCAGTACTTC.

The rearrangement uses TRBV5-6 and TRBJ2-5; TRBD1 agrees at 9 bases. Matching the DNA end better, TRBJ2-7 makes the J call doubtful. The CDR3 spans 16 residues. CDR1 and CDR2 from the germline V gene are SGHDT and YYEEEE. Here the CDR3 reads CASSFISGTGLGEQYF. CDR3 coding DNA: TGTGCCAGCAGCTTCATCTCCGGGACAGGGCTCGGCGAGCAGTACTTC.

The chain has TRBV15 and TRBJ2-3; the D gene is possibly TRBD2 (5 bases). Germline V gene lookup returns CDR1 LNHNV and CDR2 YYDKDF (reference sequence). The CDR3 runs to 13 residues. V lost 8 bases and J 2 bases, leaving 11 bases between the germline ends. The CDR3 region has the DNA TGTGCCACCTCCGGAGGTTCCACAGATACGCAGTATTTT. It specifies CATSGGSTDTQYF.

This chain connects TRBV9 to TRBJ2-5; possible D gene TRBD2, 6 bases. Per germline, CDR1 SGDLS and CDR2 YYNGEE. Trimming took off 3 bases at V and 5 bases at J, with 11 bases between the two ends. The CDR3 covers 13 residues. The CDR3 loop reads CASSAGRGETQYF. The CDR3 DNA reads as TGTGCCAGCAGCGCCGGACGGGGGGAGACCCAGTACTTC.

A single count supports this clone. This rearrangement joins TRBV4-1 to TRBJ2-1; 7 bases agree with TRBD2. The germline V gene has CDR1 MGHRA and CDR2 YSYEKL. The CDR3 length is 15 residues. V lost 5 bases and J lost 0; bases outside the gene matches: 4. CDR3 coding DNA: TGCGCCAGCAGCACTGGACTAGGCTCCTACAATGAGCAGTTCTTC. It specifies CASSTGLGSYNEQFF.

The V and J genes are TRBV20-1 and TRBJ2-5; 7 positions match TRBD1. This CDR3 comprises 11 residues. The germline V gene encodes CDR1 DFQATT and CDR2 SNEGSKA (reference sequence). As DNA, the CDR3 is TGCAGCGGGACAGCACAAGAGACCCAGTACTTC. Encoded protein: CSGTAQETQYF.

In DNA form, the CDR3 reads TGTGCCAGCAGCGTTAGAGAGACCCAGTACTTC. Its translation is CASSVRETQYF. The rearrangement uses TRBV11-2 and TRBJ2-5; D gene unclear. The ends were cut back, 5 bases at V and 4 bases at J, with 5 bases in the middle. Germline CDR1 is SGHAT and CDR2 is FQNNGV. This CDR3 comprises 11 residues.

The J gene is TRBJ1-4, the V gene TRBV4-3; possibly TRBD1 for D (5 bases). The CDR3 covers 16 residues. V was clipped by 4 bases and J by 1 base, with 13 bases between them. The germline CDR1 and CDR2 sequences are LGHNA and YSLEER. CDR3 sequence reads: CASSPQITGTNEKLFF. The DNA of the CDR3 is TGCGCCAGCAGCCCTCAAATTACAGGAACTAATGAAAAACTGTTTTTT.

This chain uses TRBV18 with TRBJ2-1, with D perhaps matching TRBD1 (6 bases). The germline V gene has CDR1 KGHSH and CDR2 LQKENI. The ends were cut back, 2 bases at V and 5 bases at J, with 10 bases in the middle. CDR3 length: 14 residues. The CDR3 is CASSPWRTDNEQFF. The CDR3 coding sequence is TGTGCCAGCTCACCATGGCGGACAGACAATGAGCAGTTCTTC.

The table lists this clone with a few counts. The CDR3 loop is CASSFGGAWSPLHF. CDR3 in DNA: TGTGCCAGCAGCTTTGGGGGGGCCTGGTCACCCCTCCACTTT. The V and J genes are TRBV7-9 and TRBJ1-6; perhaps TRBD1 as D (6 bases). The CDR3 has 14 amino acids. Germline assignment: CDR1 SEHNR and CDR2 FQNEAQ (reference sequence). V lost 3 bases and J 10 bases, leaving 13 bases between the germline ends.

The rearrangement uses TRBV9 and TRBJ2-7; 10 nucleotides line up with TRBD1. Germline CDR1 reads SGDLS; CDR2 reads YYNGEE. The length of the CDR3 is 15 residues. The V gene end was trimmed by 3 bases and the J gene end by 5 bases; junction bases not matched to a gene: 8. The CDR3 protein is CASSARPGTGDEQYF. CDR3 bases: TGTGCCAGCAGCGCCCGCCCCGGGACAGGGGACGAGCAGTACTTC.

The chain links TRBV5-5 to TRBJ2-7, with D perhaps TRBD1 (6 bases). The germline CDR1 and CDR2 sequences are SGHKS and YYEKEE (reference sequence). Trimming pared 0 bases from V and 12 bases from J, leaving 19 bases between. The CDR3 spans 14 residues. This chain's CDR3 is CASSLEGAGEMVYF. The CDR3 DNA is TGTGCCAGCAGCTTGGAAGGGGCAGGGGAAATGGTGTACTTC.

This chain connects TRBV5-4 to TRBJ1-4, with no clear D. Germline V gives CDR1 SGHNT, CDR2 YYREEE (reference sequence). Deletions cut 5 bases from V and 5 bases from J, with 10 bases between. The CDR3 consists of 13 residues. This CDR3 is CASSYSQNEKLFF. CDR3 DNA: TGTGCCAGCAGTTACTCACAGAATGAAAAACTGTTTTTT.

The chain employs TRBV2 and TRBJ1-1, with TRBD1 matching 8 bases. Germline V lookup: CDR1 SNHLY, CDR2 FYNNEI. This CDR3 region has 15 residues. Trimming cost V 9 bases and J 1 base; bases outside gene matches: 10. CDR3 bases: TGTGCCAGTAAATGGTCCGGGACAGGGAACACTGAAGCTTTCTTT. This sequence encodes CASKWSGTGNTEAFF.

This clone was seen more than once but under ten times. CDR3 bases: TGCGCCAGCAGCAGGGGGCTTGATGGAAACACCATATATTTT. Residues: CASSRGLDGNTIYF. The chain uses TRBV10-2 and TRBJ1-3; 8 bases fit TRBD1. CDR1 is WSHSY and CDR2 is SAAADI in the germline V gene. CDR3 length equals 14 residues. Losses at the gene ends were 6 bases for V and 3 bases for J; bases not matched to a gene: 4.